Each of the 28 T cell receptor beta chains below was sequenced from the same sample in a study of blood T cell repertoires in COVID-19. TCRdb's copy holds only in-frame clones and misses some; the assay was immunoSEQ multiplex PCR. The sample records fewer than 350,000 clones, around 89% being singletons. Specimen: PBMCs or T cells enriched from blood (not recorded which). These receptors were collected from a woman between 25 and 40 years old with acute COVID-19.

V and J are TRBV2 and TRBJ2-3; TRBD1 might be the D (6 bases). The CDR3 length is 14 residues. Germline loops: CDR1 SNHLY, CDR2 FYNNEI. V was shortened by 5 bases and J by 0 bases, with 9 bases between the two germline ends. The CDR3 bases are TGTGCCAGCAGTAGGACAGCTAGCACAGATACGCAGTATTTT. This translates into CASSRTASTDTQYF.

This rearrangement joins TRBV7-9 to TRBJ2-5; 8 bases agree with TRBD2. The CDR3 sequence is 15 residues long. The V and J ends lost 4 bases and 0 bases, in that order; junction bases with no gene match: 4. Germline CDR1 is SEHNR and CDR2 is FQNEAQ (reference sequence). The CDR3 is CASSSGTRDQETQYF. The CDR3 DNA follows: TGTGCCAGCAGCTCCGGGACTAGGGACCAAGAGACCCAGTACTTC.

In this sample, this clone turned up once. The chain couples TRBV24-1 to TRBJ2-1; TRBD2 agrees at 8 bases. Trimming took 1 base from V and 6 from J; bases not matched to a gene: 4. The CDR3 runs 15 residues. Germline V gives CDR1 KGHDR, CDR2 SFDVKD. CDR3 in amino acids: CATSDFAGGSNEQFF. The CDR3 DNA follows: TGTGCCACCAGTGATTTTGCGGGAGGTTCCAATGAGCAGTTCTTC.

V and J are TRBV7-3 and TRBJ1-1; no clear D gene. Germline V CDR1 and CDR2: SGHTA, FQGTGA. Trimming pared 4 bases from V and 4 bases from J, leaving 10 bases between. CDR3 length: 13 amino acids. CDR3 nucleotide sequence: TGTGCCAGCAGCTCCCTATTTGGCACTGAAGCTTTCTTT. Its protein is CASSSLFGTEAFF.

The gene calls are TRBV7-9 and TRBJ2-7; the match to TRBD1 covers 8 bases. CDR3 length: 14 amino acids. Trimming at V came to 5 bases and at J to 6 bases, leaving 9 bases not matched to a gene. CDR1 SEHNR and CDR2 FQNEAQ come from the germline V gene (reference sequence). The CDR3 loop reads CASSPGQGSGEQYF. For the CDR3, the DNA is TGTGCCAGCAGCCCCGGACAGGGTTCGGGCGAGCAGTACTTC.

The chain is built from TRBV10-2 and TRBJ2-1; TRBD2 aligns across 10 bases. The V and J ends lost 3 bases and 7 bases, in that order; junction bases with no gene match: 12. This CDR3 has 17 residues. Per the germline V gene, CDR1 is WSHSY and CDR2 is SAAADI. In DNA form, the CDR3 reads TGCGCCAGCAGTGATGCGGCTAGCGGGAGCCCTAAAAATGAGCAGTTCTTC. Translation: CASSDAASGSPKNEQFF.

The genes are TRBV27 and TRBJ1-2; a possible D gene is TRBD1 (6 bases). CDR3 length: 14 residues. V was pared by 5 bases and J by 4 bases, with 14 bases between. Germline values: CDR1 MNHEY, CDR2 SMNVEV (reference sequence). DNA of the CDR3: TGTGCCAGCAGTCTACGACCCAGGGGCTATGGCTACACCTTC. Translation: CASSLRPRGYGYTF.

The V gene is TRBV11-2, the J gene TRBJ2-3; 7 positions match TRBD2. The CDR3 consists of 16 residues. In germline, CDR1 is SGHAT, CDR2 FQNNGV. J was trimmed by 3 bases and V by 1 base; bases with no gene match: 7. The CDR3 DNA reads as TGTGCCAGCAGCTTAGGGGCTAGCGGTATAACAGATACGCAGTATTTT. Translated: CASSLGASGITDTQYF.

This chain uses TRBV30 with TRBJ1-5, with TRBD1 matching over 8 bases. Germline values: CDR1 GTSNPN, CDR2 SVGIG (reference sequence). V shed 3 bases, J shed 5 bases, and the junction held 3 bases outside the gene matches. This CDR3 is built from 13 residues. CDR3 nucleotides: TGTGCCTGGAGCACAGGGGGGGATCAGCCCCAGCATTTT. This sequence encodes CAWSTGGDQPQHF.

This chain joins TRBV2 and TRBJ2-2; D perhaps matches TRBD1 (6 bases). The germline gives CDR1 SNHLY, CDR2 FYNNEI. Trimming cost V 8 bases and J 1 base, with 11 bases left between them. The CDR3 runs 14 residues. CDR3 bases: TGTGCCAGCCCCAAGGGACAGAACACCGGGGAGCTGTTTTTT. It yields the protein CASPKGQNTGELFF.

The chain couples TRBV5-1 to TRBJ1-1; D is undetermined. V was pared by 0 bases and J by 3 bases, with 18 bases between. This CDR3 has 17 amino acids. The germline V gene has CDR1 SGHRS and CDR2 YFSETQ. The CDR3, as DNA: TGCGCCAGCAGCTTGGCCAAGACGGTCGGGTTGGACACTGAAGCTTTCTTT. Protein product: CASSLAKTVGLDTEAFF.

The V call is TRBV18, the J call TRBJ2-2, with TRBD1 matching 7 bases. The CDR3 runs 14 residues. V shed 4 bases, J shed 3 bases, and the junction held 2 bases outside the gene matches. CDR1 and CDR2 from the germline V gene are KGHSH and LQKENI. This chain's CDR3 is CASSRQGHTGELFF. DNA for the CDR3: TGTGCCAGCTCACGACAGGGTCACACCGGGGAGCTGTTTTTT.

This clone was seen a few times. This rearrangement joins TRBV3-1 (or the pseudogene TRBV3-2) to TRBJ2-7, with TRBD2 identical over 10 bases. The germline gives CDR1 LGHDT, CDR2 YNNKEL (reference sequence). The CDR3 extends over 17 amino acids. J gave up 0 bases and V 4 bases, and 9 bases lay outside the gene matches. The CDR3, as DNA: TGTGCCAGCAGCCGAGTTGGTAGCGGGAGGAACTCCTACGAGCAGTACTTC. Its protein is CASSRVGSGRNSYEQYF.

This clone has a single count. The rearrangement joins TRBV13 to TRBJ2-1; D unresolved. The CDR3 is 11 amino acids. The V gene's germline CDR1 is PRHDT and CDR2 FYEKMQ (reference sequence). Trimming took 5 bases from V and 5 from J, leaving 4 bases between them. This CDR3 reads CASSPDNEQFF. DNA of the CDR3: TGTGCCAGCAGCCCAGACAATGAGCAGTTCTTC.

The rearrangement uses TRBV10-3 and TRBJ1-5; a possible D gene is TRBD1 (5 bases). The V end lost 3 bases, the J end lost 4 bases, and 16 bases lay between the germline ends. There are 16 residues in the CDR3. Germline values: CDR1 ENHRY, CDR2 SYGVKD. The CDR3 spells CAISDAQGLGNQPQHF. CDR3 nucleotides: TGTGCCATCAGTGATGCCCAGGGCTTAGGGAATCAGCCCCAGCATTTT.

The chain recombines TRBV6-1 with TRBJ2-6; 10 nucleotides align to TRBD1. Germline values: CDR1 MNHNS, CDR2 SASEGT. There are 18 residues in the CDR3. V lost 3 bases, J lost 1 base, and 6 bases stayed unmatched. The CDR3 DNA is TGTGCCAGCAGTGAGGGGACAGGGGTCTGGTCTGGGGCCAACGTCCTGACTTTC. This gives the protein CASSEGTGVWSGANVLTF.

This clone was seen a single time. This sequence joins TRBV29-1 and TRBJ2-7; D remains ambiguous. The CDR3 consists of 12 residues. The ends were cut back, 4 bases at V and 2 bases at J, with 9 bases in the middle. Germline CDR1 reads SQVTM; CDR2 reads ANQGSEA. The CDR3 reads CSVGLPPYEQYF. In DNA, the CDR3 is TGCAGCGTTGGCCTACCGCCCTACGAGCAGTACTTC.

The chain employs TRBV6-2 or TRBV6-3 and TRBJ2-1; 11 nucleotides align to TRBD2. In germline, CDR1 is MNHEY, CDR2 SVGEGT. The ends lost 6 bases at V and 6 bases at J; junction bases unmatched: 19. The CDR3 runs to 19 residues. DNA of the CDR3: TGTGCCAGCAGCCGAGATAGCGGGAGGGCCTGGGTTCGGTTCAATGAGCAGTTCTTC. Its translation is CASSRDSGRAWVRFNEQFF.

This chain joins TRBV24-1 and TRBJ2-7; D unclear. V shed 3 bases and J shed 4 bases, with 9 bases lying between them. Germline CDR1 reads KGHDR; CDR2 reads SFDVKD. This CDR3 region has 13 residues. The CDR3 is CATSDAAAYEQYF. The DNA of the CDR3 is TGTGCCACCAGTGATGCAGCAGCGTACGAGCAGTACTTC.

This chain uses TRBV10-2 with TRBJ2-7; 7 nucleotides match TRBD2. CDR3 length equals 14 residues. Germline CDR1 WSHSY, CDR2 SAAADI. V was pared by 5 bases and J by 2 bases, with 6 bases of the junction left unmatched. The CDR3 protein is CASSSLAATYEQYF. The CDR3 coding sequence is TGCGCCAGCAGTTCCCTAGCGGCAACCTACGAGCAGTACTTC.

This clone showed up just once. The V gene is TRBV28, the J gene TRBJ2-1, with D uncertain. This CDR3 comprises 11 residues. The V end lost 4 bases, the J end lost 12 bases, and 10 bases lay between the germline ends. Germline V gives CDR1 MDHEN, CDR2 SYDVKM. In DNA, the CDR3 is TGTGCCAGCAGTTCGTTCTCCGGGCAGTTCTTC. Amino acid sequence: CASSSFSGQFF.

The rearrangement uses TRBV6-4 and TRBJ2-3, with a tentative D call TRBD1 (6 bases). The CDR3 is made up of 13 amino acids. V was clipped by 4 bases and J by 4 bases, with 9 bases between them. CDR1 is MRHNA and CDR2 is SNTAGT in the germline V gene. The CDR3 nucleotides read TGTGCCAGCAGTGGTCCAGGGGCAGATACGCAGTATTTT. Its translation: CASSGPGADTQYF.

The chain joins TRBV7-9 to TRBJ1-1, with 11 bases identical to TRBD1. The junction had 4 bases not matched to a gene; V was cut back by 5 bases and J by 5 bases. This CDR3 comprises 14 residues. Per the germline V gene, CDR1 is SEHNR and CDR2 is FQNEAQ (reference sequence). The DNA of the CDR3 is TGTGCCAGCAGCCCCGGGACAGGGGGAACTGAAGCTTTCTTT. Translating gives CASSPGTGGTEAFF.

The rearrangement uses TRBV4-1 and TRBJ2-2; D is possibly TRBD1 (5 bases). Trimming took 0 bases from V and 2 from J, leaving 16 bases between them. The germline V gene encodes CDR1 MGHRA and CDR2 YSYEKL. This CDR3 has 18 residues. CDR3: CASSQDSPDSSNTGELFF. In DNA, the CDR3 is TGCGCCAGCAGCCAAGATTCCCCCGACAGTAGCAACACCGGGGAGCTGTTTTTT.

The CDR3 sequence: CAISDRDRGTDTQYF. CDR3 nucleotides: TGTGCCATCAGTGACCGGGACAGGGGCACAGATACGCAGTATTTT. This sequence joins TRBV10-3 and TRBJ2-3, with 9 bases lining up with TRBD1. CDR3 size: 15 residues. V was clipped by 3 bases and J by 1 base; unmatched bases: 2. The germline V gene encodes CDR1 ENHRY and CDR2 SYGVKD.

The chain carries TRBV19 and TRBJ2-3, with TRBD1 matching over 10 bases. The CDR3 is made up of 17 amino acids. In germline, CDR1 is LNHDA, CDR2 SQIVND (reference sequence). V gave up 0 bases and J gave up 1 base; unmatched junction bases: 4. This CDR3 is CASSIDQGTGGTDTQYF. CDR3 sequence (DNA): TGTGCCAGTAGTATAGATCAGGGGACAGGGGGCACAGATACGCAGTATTTT.

The V and J genes are TRBV30 and TRBJ2-3, with 8 nucleotides matching TRBD2. Germline assignment: CDR1 GTSNPN and CDR2 SVGIG (reference sequence). The CDR3 covers 14 residues. V dropped 7 bases and J dropped 3; count of bases not matched to a gene: 9. As DNA, the CDR3 is TGTGCCTATGACAGCGGGAGTGCTACAGATACGCAGTATTTT. Its protein is CAYDSGSATDTQYF.

V gene TRBV9 combines with J gene TRBJ2-5; 7 bases line up with TRBD2. Germline V gene data show CDR1 as SGDLS and CDR2 as YYNGEE. Unmatched junction bases numbered 13, after V lost 0 bases and J lost 2 bases. This CDR3 has 18 amino acids. CDR3 DNA sequence: TGTGCCAGCAGCGTAGGTCCAGCGGGAAAAGGTCGGCAAGAGACCCAGTACTTC. This translates into CASSVGPAGKGRQETQYF.